This TCR beta chain was obtained from a study of blood T cell repertoires in COVID-19. Germline CDR1 SGHTA, CDR2 FQGTGA. The CDR3 is 13 amino acids. J lost 11 bases, V lost 1 base, and 5 bases had no gene match. Profiling relied on immunoSEQ multiplex PCR, and the TCRdb table lists in-frame clones only, not all of them. The sample consists of approximately 180,000 clones, under 80% of them appearing once. The chain employs TRBV7-3 and TRBJ1-1; 9 bases are a match to TRBD1. Sequencing used PBMCs or T cells enriched from blood (not recorded which). This sequence originates from a woman aged 45-65 years with acute COVID-19. For the CDR3, the DNA is TGTGCCAGCAGCTTAATCGACAGGGGGGATGCTTTCTTT. Translating gives CASSLIDRGDAFF.